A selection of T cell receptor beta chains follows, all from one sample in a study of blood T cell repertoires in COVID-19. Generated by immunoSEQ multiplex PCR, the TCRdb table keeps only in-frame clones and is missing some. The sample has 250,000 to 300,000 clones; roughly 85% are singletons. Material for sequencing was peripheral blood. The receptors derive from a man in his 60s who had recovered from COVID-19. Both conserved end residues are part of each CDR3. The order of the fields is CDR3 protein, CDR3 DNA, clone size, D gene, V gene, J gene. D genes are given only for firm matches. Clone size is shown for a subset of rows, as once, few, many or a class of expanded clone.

CDR3 protein: CASSLSAGTEQFF; CDR3 DNA: TGTGCCAGCAGCTTAAGTGCGGGAACTGAGCAGTTCTTC; clone size: -; D gene: -; V gene: TRBV7-9; J gene: TRBJ2-1
CDR3 protein: CASNPGWSKNIQYF; CDR3 DNA: TGTGCCAGTAACCCGGGGTGGTCCAAAAACATTCAGTACTTC; clone size: -; D gene: -; V gene: TRBV19; J gene: TRBJ2-4
CDR3 protein: CASSQGTGYFPTQYF; CDR3 DNA: TGTGCCAGCAGCCAAGGGACAGGGTATTTCCCTACGCAGTATTTT; clone size: -; D gene: TRBD1; V gene: TRBV3-1/TRBV3-2; J gene: TRBJ2-3
CDR3 protein: CASSLEGTPYQPQHF; CDR3 DNA: TGCGCCAGCAGCTTGGAAGGGACACCATATCAGCCCCAGCATTTT; clone size: -; D gene: -; V gene: TRBV5-1; J gene: TRBJ1-5
CDR3 protein: CASSLVRGDTGELFF; CDR3 DNA: TGCGCCAGCAGCTTGGTTCGGGGGGACACCGGGGAGCTGTTTTTT; clone size: -; D gene: TRBD2; V gene: TRBV5-1; J gene: TRBJ2-2
CDR3 protein: CASSRGGVRETQYF; CDR3 DNA: TGTGCCAGCAGCCGGGGCGGGGTTCGGGAGACCCAGTACTTC; clone size: -; D gene: -; V gene: TRBV11-2; J gene: TRBJ2-5
CDR3 protein: CASSPGTGGYNEQFF; CDR3 DNA: TGTGCCAGCAGCCCAGGGACAGGGGGTTATAATGAGCAGTTCTTC; clone size: -; D gene: TRBD1; V gene: TRBV5-5; J gene: TRBJ2-1
CDR3 protein: CASSHDGTSEETQYF; CDR3 DNA: TGTGCCAGCAGCCATGACGGGACTAGCGAAGAGACCCAGTACTTC; clone size: once; D gene: TRBD2; V gene: TRBV3-1/TRBV3-2; J gene: TRBJ2-5
CDR3 protein: CASSLGGGAYNEQFF; CDR3 DNA: TGTGCCAGCAGCTTAGGCGGGGGGGCCTACAATGAGCAGTTCTTC; clone size: -; D gene: TRBD2; V gene: TRBV13; J gene: TRBJ2-1
CDR3 protein: CASRTSSGSGVPSAHF; CDR3 DNA: TGCGCCAGCCGGACGTCTAGCGGGAGCGGGGTCCCCTCGGCGCACTTC; clone size: once; D gene: TRBD2; V gene: TRBV10-2; J gene: TRBJ2-7
CDR3 protein: CASSDGGRTDTQYF; CDR3 DNA: TGTGCCAGCAGTGACGGCGGCAGAACAGATACGCAGTATTTT; clone size: -; D gene: -; V gene: TRBV2; J gene: TRBJ2-3
CDR3 protein: CASSSTGPGYGYTF; CDR3 DNA: TGTGCCAGCAGCTCGACAGGGCCTGGCTATGGCTACACCTTC; clone size: -; D gene: TRBD1; V gene: TRBV7-9; J gene: TRBJ1-2
CDR3 protein: CSAGQGVVEQYF; CDR3 DNA: TGCAGCGCAGGACAGGGGGTGGTCGAGCAGTACTTC; clone size: -; D gene: TRBD1; V gene: TRBV29-1; J gene: TRBJ2-7